This TCR beta chain was recovered during a study of regulatory T cells in long-lasting Graves disease. This CDR3 region has 15 residues. The ends were cut back, 1 base at V and 3 bases at J, with 13 bases in the middle. The germline CDR1 and CDR2 sequences are MNHEY and SMNVEV (reference sequence). Through Arm-PCR of CDR3 regions and iRepertoire HTBI primers, TCR beta libraries were built. TCRdb re-analysed the multiplex PCR reads in MiXCR, keeping a single row per CDR3 protein. The sample carries roughly 400,000 distinct CDR3 sequences, around 20% recorded once. This clonotype was counted at least ten times. Time point: persistent/refractory GD, antithyroid drugs over 5 years with positive TRAb. PBMC-derived RNA was used for the TCR library.

The specimen comprised peripheral blood mononuclear cells (PBMCs), sampled when the disease was refractory, from a patient treated with antithyroid drugs. V is TRBV27 and J is TRBJ2-7, with D possibly being TRBD2 (6 bases). The TCR was taken from a female donor with Graves disease. Here the CDR3 reads CASSLYPGAYYEQYF. The CDR3 nucleotides read TGTGCCAGCAGTTTATATCCGGGAGCTTACTACGAGCAGTACTTC.